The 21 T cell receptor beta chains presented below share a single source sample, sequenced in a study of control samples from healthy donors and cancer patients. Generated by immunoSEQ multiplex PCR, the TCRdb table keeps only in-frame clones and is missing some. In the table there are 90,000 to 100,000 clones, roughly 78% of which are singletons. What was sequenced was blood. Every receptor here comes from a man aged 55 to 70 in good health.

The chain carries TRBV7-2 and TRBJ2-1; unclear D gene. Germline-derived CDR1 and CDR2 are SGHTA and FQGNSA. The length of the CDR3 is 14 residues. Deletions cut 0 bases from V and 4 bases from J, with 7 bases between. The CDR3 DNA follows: TGTGCCAGCAGCTTAGCGCCAGAGTACAATGAGCAGTTCTTC. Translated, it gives CASSLAPEYNEQFF.

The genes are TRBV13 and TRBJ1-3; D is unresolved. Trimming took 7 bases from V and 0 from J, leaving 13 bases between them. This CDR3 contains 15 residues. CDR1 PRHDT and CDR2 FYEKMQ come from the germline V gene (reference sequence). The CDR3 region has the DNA TGTGCCAGCACCCCCGGACGCCGCTCTGGAAACACCATATATTTT. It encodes CASTPGRRSGNTIYF.

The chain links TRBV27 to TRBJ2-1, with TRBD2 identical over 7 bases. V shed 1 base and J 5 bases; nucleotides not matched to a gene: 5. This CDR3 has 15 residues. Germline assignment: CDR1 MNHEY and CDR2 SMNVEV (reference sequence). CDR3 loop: CASSLWGGSHNEQFF. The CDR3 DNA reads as TGTGCCAGCAGTTTATGGGGGGGGTCGCACAATGAGCAGTTCTTC.

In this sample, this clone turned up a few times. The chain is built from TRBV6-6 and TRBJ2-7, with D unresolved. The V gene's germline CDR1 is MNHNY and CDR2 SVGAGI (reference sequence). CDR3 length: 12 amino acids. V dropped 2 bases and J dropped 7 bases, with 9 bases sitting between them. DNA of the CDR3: TGTGCCAGCAGTTACACCGGCCGGGAGCAGTACTTC. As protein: CASSYTGREQYF.

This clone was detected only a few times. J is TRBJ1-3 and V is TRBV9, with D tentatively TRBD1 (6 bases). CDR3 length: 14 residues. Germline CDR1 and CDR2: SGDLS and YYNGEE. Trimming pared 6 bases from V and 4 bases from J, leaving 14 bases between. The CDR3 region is CASTQGGGGNTIYF. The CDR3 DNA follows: TGTGCCAGCACCCAGGGAGGGGGAGGAAACACCATATATTTT.

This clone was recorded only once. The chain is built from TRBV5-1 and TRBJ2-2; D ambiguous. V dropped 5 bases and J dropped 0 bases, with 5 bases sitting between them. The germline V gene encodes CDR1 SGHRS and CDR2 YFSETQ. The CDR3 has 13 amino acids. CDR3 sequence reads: CASSYANTGELFF. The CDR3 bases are TGCGCCAGCAGTTACGCGAACACCGGGGAGCTGTTTTTT.

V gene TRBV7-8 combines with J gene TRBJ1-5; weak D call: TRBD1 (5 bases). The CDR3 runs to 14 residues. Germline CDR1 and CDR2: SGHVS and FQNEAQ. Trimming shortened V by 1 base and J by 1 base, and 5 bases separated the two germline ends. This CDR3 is CASSLDRSNQPQHF. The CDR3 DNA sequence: TGTGCCAGCAGCTTAGACAGGAGCAATCAGCCCCAGCATTTT.

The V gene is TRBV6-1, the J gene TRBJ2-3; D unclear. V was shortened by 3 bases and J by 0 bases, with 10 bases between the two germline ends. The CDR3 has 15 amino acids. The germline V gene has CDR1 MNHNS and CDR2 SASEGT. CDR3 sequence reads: CASSEILVSTDTQYF. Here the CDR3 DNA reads TGTGCCAGCAGTGAGATCCTGGTGAGCACAGATACGCAGTATTTT.

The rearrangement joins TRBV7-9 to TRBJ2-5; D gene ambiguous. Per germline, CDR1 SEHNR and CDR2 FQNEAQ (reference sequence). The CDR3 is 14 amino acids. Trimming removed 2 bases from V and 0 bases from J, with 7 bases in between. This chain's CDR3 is CASSLRGNQETQYF. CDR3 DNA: TGTGCCAGCAGCTTACGCGGTAACCAAGAGACCCAGTACTTC. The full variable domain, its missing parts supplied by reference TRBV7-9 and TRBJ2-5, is DTGVSQNPRHKITKRGQNVTFRCDPISEHNRLYWYRQTLGQGPEFLTYFQNEAQLEKSRLLSDRFSAERPKGSFSTLEIQRTEQGDSAMYLCASSLRGNQETQYFGPGTRLLVL.

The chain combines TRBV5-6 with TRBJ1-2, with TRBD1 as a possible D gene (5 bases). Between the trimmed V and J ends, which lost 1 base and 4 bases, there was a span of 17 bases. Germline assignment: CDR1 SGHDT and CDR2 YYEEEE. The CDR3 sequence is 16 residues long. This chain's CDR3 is CASSLWMWGDGYGYTF. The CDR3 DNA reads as TGTGCCAGCAGCTTGTGGATGTGGGGGGACGGCTATGGCTACACCTTC.

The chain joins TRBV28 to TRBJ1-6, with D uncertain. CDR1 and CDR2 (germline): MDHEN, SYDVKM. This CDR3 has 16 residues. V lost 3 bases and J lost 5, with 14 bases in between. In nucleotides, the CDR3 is TGTGCCAGCAGTTTTGGGATCGGCGGCGATAATTCACCCCTCCACTTT. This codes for CASSFGIGGDNSPLHF.

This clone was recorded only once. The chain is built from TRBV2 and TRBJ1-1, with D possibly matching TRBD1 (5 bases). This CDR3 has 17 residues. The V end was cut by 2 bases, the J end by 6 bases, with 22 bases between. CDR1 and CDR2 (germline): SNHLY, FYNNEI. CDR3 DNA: TGTGCCAGCAGTGAATCCGCCCAGGGTTTAATAGAGGCTGAAGCTTTCTTT. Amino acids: CASSESAQGLIEAEAFF.

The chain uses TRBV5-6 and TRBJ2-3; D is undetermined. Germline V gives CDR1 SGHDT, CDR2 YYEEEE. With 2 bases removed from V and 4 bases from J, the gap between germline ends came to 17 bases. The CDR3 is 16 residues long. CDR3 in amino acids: CASSFTPLLGPDTQYF. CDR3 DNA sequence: TGTGCCAGCAGCTTTACCCCCCTATTAGGGCCAGATACGCAGTATTTT.

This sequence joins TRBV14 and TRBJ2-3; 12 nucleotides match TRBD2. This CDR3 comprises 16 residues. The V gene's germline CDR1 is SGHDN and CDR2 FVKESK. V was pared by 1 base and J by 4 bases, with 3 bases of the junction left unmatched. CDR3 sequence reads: CASSQGLAGAADTQYF. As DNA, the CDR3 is TGTGCCAGCAGCCAAGGACTAGCGGGAGCTGCAGATACGCAGTATTTT.

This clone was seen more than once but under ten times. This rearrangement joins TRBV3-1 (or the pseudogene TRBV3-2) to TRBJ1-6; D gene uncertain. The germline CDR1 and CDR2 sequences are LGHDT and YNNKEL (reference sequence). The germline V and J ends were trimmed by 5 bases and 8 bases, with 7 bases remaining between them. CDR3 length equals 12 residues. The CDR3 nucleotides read TGTGCCAGCAGCTCTAGATATTCACCCCTCCACTTT. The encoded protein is CASSSRYSPLHF.

The chain's CDR3 is CASSLTLRGDGNTIYF. CDR3 DNA: TGTGCCAGCAGCCTTACCTTACGTGGGGACGGAAACACCATATATTTT. V is TRBV4-2 and J is TRBJ1-3, with a tentative D call TRBD1 (5 bases). Trimming took off 4 bases at V and 4 bases at J, with 17 bases between the two ends. This CDR3 has 16 residues. Germline V gene lookup returns CDR1 LGHNA and CDR2 YNFKEQ.

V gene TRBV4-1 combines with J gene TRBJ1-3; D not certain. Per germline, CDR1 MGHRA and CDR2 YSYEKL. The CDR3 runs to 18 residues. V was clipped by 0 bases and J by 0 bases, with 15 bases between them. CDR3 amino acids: CASSQDSWSTSSGNTIYF. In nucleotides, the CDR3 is TGCGCCAGCAGCCAAGATAGTTGGAGCACGTCCTCTGGAAACACCATATATTTT.

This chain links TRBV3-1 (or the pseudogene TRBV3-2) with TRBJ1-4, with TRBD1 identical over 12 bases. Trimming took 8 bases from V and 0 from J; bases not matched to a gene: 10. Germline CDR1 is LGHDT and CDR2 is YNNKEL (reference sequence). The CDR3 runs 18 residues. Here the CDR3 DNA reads TGTGCCAGCGCACCGGGACAGGGGGCGCTTTCAACTAATGAAAAACTGTTTTTT. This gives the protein CASAPGQGALSTNEKLFF.

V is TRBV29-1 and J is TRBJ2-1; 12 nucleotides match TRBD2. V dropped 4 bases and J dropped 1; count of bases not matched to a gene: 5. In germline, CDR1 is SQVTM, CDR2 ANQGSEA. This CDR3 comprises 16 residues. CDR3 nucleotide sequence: TGCAGCGTTGGCGGACTAGCGGGAAGGTCCTACAATGAGCAGTTCTTC. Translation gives CSVGGLAGRSYNEQFF.

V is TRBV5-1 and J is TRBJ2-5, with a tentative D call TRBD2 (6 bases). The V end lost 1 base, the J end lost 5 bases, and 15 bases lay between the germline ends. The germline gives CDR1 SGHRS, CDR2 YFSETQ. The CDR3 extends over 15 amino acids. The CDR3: CASSLSPGVGETQYF. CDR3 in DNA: TGCGCCAGCAGCTTGTCGCCGGGAGTGGGTGAGACCCAGTACTTC.

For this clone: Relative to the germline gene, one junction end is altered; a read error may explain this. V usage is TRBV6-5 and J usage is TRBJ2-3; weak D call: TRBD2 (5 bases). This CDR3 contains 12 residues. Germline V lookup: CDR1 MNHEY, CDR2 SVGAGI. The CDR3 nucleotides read TGTGCCAGCAGTTCCGCATCGGCCGTGGAGGATTTT. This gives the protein CASSSASAVEDF.